This T cell receptor beta chain was observed in a study of blood T cell repertoires in COVID-19. Germline-derived CDR1 and CDR2 are SEHNR and FQNEAQ (reference sequence). V lost 5 bases and J 4 bases, leaving 9 bases between the germline ends. This CDR3 is built from 13 residues. Clones were sequenced by immunoSEQ multiplex PCR, and TCRdb holds only the in-frame ones, with some missing. This sample has 250,000 or so clones, with about 90% found just once. This sequence was found in a man aged 30 to 39 with COVID-19, enrolled during active disease. The source material was peripheral blood. This chain links TRBV7-9 with TRBJ1-5, with a weak D call TRBD1 (5 bases). The CDR3 nucleotides are TGTGCCAGCAGCGCGGGGGGGAATCAGCCCCAGCATTTT. Translating gives CASSAGGNQPQHF.